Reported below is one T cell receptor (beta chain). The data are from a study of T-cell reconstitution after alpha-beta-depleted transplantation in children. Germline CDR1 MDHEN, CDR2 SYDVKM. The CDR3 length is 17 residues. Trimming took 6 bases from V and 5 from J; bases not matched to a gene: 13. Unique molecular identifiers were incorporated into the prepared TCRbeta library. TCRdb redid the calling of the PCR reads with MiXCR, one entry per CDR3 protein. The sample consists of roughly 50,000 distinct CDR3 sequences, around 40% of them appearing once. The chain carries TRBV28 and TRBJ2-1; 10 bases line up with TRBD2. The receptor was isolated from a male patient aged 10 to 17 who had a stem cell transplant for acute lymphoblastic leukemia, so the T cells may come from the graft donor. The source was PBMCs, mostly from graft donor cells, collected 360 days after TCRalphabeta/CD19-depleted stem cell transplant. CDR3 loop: CASSRRELAGLNNEQFF. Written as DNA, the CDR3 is TGTGCCAGCAGCCGTCGGGAACTAGCGGGACTTAACAATGAGCAGTTCTTC.